This T cell receptor beta chain originates from a study of identical twins. Study-wide findings and caveats: Modelling underestimated the level of out-of-frame TCR alpha sharing observed in monozygotic twins. Not following the same donors, the study drew its conclusions from cross-sectional statistical analysis.

The CDR3 spans 15 residues. J gave up 8 bases and V 6 bases, and 13 bases lay outside the gene matches. CDR1 and CDR2 from the germline V gene are DFQATT and SNEGSKA (reference sequence). Details on this clonotype: Its antigen is as yet unknown.

TCRdb re-derived calls from the 5' RACE reads in MiXCR, one entry per CDR3 protein. The table has under 900,000 distinct CDR3 sequences, over 15% seen once. The data were also submitted as part of a second study, on T cells expressing NK-cell markers. This second report adds: Sequencing covered eight donors, seven HCMV-seropositive and one seronegative. Among the experiments, several used an anti-gamma-delta TCR antibody to restrict sorting to alpha-beta TCR T cells.

What was sequenced was PBMCs. This receptor was identified in a woman aged 18-29 years in good health. The chain recombines TRBV20-1 with TRBJ2-1, with TRBD2 identical over 10 bases. The CDR3 reads CSAGRGAGGLDEQFF. The CDR3 nucleotides are TGCAGTGCAGGCCGGGGAGCGGGAGGGCTAGATGAGCAGTTCTTC.